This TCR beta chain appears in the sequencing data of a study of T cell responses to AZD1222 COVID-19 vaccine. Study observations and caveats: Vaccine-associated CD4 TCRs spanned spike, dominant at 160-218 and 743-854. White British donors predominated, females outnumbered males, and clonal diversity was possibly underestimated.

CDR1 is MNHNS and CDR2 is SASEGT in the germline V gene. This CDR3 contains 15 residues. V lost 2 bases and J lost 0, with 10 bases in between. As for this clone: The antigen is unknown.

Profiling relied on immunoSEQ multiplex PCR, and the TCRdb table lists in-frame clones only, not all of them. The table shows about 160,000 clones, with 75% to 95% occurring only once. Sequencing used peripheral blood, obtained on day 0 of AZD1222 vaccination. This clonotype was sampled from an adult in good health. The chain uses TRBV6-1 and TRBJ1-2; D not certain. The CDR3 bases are TGTGCCAGCAGTGAAATGGTGGGAGCTAACTATGGCTACACCTTC. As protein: CASSEMVGANYGYTF.